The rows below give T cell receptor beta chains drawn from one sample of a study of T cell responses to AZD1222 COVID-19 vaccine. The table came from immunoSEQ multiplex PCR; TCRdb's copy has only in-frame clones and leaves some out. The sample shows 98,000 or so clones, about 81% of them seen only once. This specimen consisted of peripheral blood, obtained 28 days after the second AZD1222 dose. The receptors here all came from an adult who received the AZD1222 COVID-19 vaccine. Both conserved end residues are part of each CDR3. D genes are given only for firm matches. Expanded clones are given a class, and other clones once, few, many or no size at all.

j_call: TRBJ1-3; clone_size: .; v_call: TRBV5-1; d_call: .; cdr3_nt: TGCGCCAGCAGCTTGGGCGAGGGGCGAGGAAACACCATATATTTT; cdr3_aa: CASSLGEGRGNTIYF
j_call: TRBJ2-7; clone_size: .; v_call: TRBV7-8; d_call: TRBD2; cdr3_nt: TGTGCCAGCAGCTCCGGACTAGCGGGAGGATTAAGGTTCTACGAGCAGTACTTC; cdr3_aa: CASSSGLAGGLRFYEQYF
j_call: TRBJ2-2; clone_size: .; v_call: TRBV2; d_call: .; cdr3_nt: TGTGCCAGCAGACGGCCCAACCCAACGAACACCGGGGAGCTGTTTTTT; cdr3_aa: CASRRPNPTNTGELFF
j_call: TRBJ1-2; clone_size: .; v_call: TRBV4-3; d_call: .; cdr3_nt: TGCGCCAGCAGCCAAGATCGCAGGAGGACCGACTATGGCTACACCTTC; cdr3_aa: CASSQDRRRTDYGYTF
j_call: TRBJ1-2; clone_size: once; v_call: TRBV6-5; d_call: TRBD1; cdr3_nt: TGTGCCAGCAGGGGAGGGACAGATTATTATGGCTACACCTTC; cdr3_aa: CASRGGTDYYGYTF
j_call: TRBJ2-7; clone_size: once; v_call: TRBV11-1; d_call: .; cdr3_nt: TGTGCCAGCAGCTTGCGGGGCTACGAGCAGTACTTC; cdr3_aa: CASSLRGYEQYF
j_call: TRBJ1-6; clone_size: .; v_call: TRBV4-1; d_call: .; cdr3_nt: TGCGCCAGCAGCCAAGCTCAGTCCTATAATTCACCCCTCCACTTT; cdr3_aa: CASSQAQSYNSPLHF
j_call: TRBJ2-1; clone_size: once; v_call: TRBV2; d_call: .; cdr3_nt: TGTGCCAGCAGCGGAACATCCTCCTACAATGAGCAGTTCTTC; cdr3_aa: CASSGTSSYNEQFF
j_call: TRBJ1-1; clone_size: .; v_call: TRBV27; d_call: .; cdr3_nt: TGTGCCAGCAGTTTATTCCCAGGGTCGGGCACTGAAGCTTTCTTT; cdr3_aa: CASSLFPGSGTEAFF
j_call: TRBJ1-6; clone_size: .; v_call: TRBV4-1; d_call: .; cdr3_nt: TGCGCCAGCAGCCATGGGGCCCCCAGCCCCTCACCCCTCCACTTT; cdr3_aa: CASSHGAPSPSPLHF
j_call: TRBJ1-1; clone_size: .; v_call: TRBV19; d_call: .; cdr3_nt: TGTGCCAGTAGTATTTCATCCGGGGCCACTGAAGCTTTCTTT; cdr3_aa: CASSISSGATEAFF
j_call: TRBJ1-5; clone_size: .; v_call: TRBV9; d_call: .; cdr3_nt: TGTGCCAGCAGCGTAGGTTGGAGGGAACAGCCCCAGCATTTT; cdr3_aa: CASSVGWREQPQHF
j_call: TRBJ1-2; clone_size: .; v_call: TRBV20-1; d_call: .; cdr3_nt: TGCAGTGCTCCAGGAAACTATGGCTACACCTTC; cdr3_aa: CSAPGNYGYTF
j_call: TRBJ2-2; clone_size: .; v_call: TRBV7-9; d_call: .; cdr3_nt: TGTGCCAGCAGCTTGTTGGGTCCCGGGGAGCTGTTTTTT; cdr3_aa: CASSLLGPGELFF
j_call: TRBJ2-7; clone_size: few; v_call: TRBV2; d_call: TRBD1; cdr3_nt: TGTGCCAGCACCCCCCGGACAGGGATCGGCTACGAGCAGTACTTC; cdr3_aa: CASTPRTGIGYEQYF
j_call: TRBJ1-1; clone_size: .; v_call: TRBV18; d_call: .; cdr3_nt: TGTGCCAGCTCACCACCCGATAAAAGGACTGAAGCTTTCTTT; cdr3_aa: CASSPPDKRTEAFF
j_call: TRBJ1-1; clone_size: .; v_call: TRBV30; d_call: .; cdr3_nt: TGTGCCTGGAGTACAACAGGGAACACTGAAGCTTTCTTT; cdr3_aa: CAWSTTGNTEAFF
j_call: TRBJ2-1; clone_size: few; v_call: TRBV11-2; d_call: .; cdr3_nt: TGTGCCAGCAGCCTCACGGGGCCTCTAGCGAAGAGTGGCAATGAGCAGTTCTTC; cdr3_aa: CASSLTGPLAKSGNEQFF
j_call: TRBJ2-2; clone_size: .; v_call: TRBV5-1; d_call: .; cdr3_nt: TGCGCCAGCACCCCGGGGGACCCGAACACCGGGGAGCTGTTTTTT; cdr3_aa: CASTPGDPNTGELFF
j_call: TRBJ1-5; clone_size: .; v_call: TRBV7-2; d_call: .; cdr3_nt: TGTGCCAGCAGCTTAGAGCAGGGGCCTTATAGCAATCAGCCCCAGCATTTT; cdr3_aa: CASSLEQGPYSNQPQHF
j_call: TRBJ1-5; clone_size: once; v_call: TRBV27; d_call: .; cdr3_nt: TGTGCCAGCAGTTTTGGGGATAGCAATCAGCCCCAGCATTTT; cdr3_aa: CASSFGDSNQPQHF
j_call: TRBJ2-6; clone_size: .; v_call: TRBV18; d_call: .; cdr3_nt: TGTGCCAGCTCACCAGGGGACCCTGGGGCCAACGTCCTGACTTTC; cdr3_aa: CASSPGDPGANVLTF
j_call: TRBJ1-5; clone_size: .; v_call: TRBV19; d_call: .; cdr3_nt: TGTGCCAGTAGTATAGGGGCGGGGATTGGCAATCAGCCCCAGCATTTT; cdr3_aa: CASSIGAGIGNQPQHF
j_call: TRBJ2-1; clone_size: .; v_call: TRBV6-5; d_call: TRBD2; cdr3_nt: TGTGCCAGCGGGGTTAGCGGGGGGATCGGCAATGAGCAGTTCTTC; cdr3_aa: CASGVSGGIGNEQFF
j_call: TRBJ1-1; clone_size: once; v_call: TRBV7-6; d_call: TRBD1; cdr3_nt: TGTGCCAGCAGCTTGGCAATCGGGACAGACACTGAAGCTTTCTTT; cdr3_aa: CASSLAIGTDTEAFF
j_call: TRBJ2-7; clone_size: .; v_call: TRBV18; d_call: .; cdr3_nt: TGTGCCAGCTCACCGCGCCCCCGGTCTGGCGAGCAGTACTTC; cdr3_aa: CASSPRPRSGEQYF